This T cell receptor beta chain was captured in a study of shared clonotypes between healthy human individuals. Assay used: immunoSEQ multiplex PCR; TCRdb lists only in-frame clones, some missing. The profile shows roughly 2.5 million clones, approximately 90% of them singletons. Trimming cost V 2 bases and J 1 base, with 11 bases left between them. The CDR3 totals 15 residues. The germline V gene has CDR1 KGHSH and CDR2 LQKENI. In the case of this clone: Its antigen is unidentified.

Findings of the study overall: Shared across a few donors were 5% to 6% of the naive CD4 clonotypes. The four-donor shared clonotypes exceeded non-shared clonotypes in generation probability, with non-shared ones scoring lower.

The sequence was obtained from a man aged 18 to 29 in good health. Material: naive CD4+ T cells sorted from blood. Subset of the sample: CD45RA+ positively selected. The chain recombines TRBV18 with TRBJ1-1, with D perhaps TRBD1 (6 bases). CDR3 loop: CASSPKATGNTEAFF. The CDR3, as DNA: TGTGCCAGCTCACCAAAAGCGACAGGGAACACTGAAGCTTTCTTT.